The 30 T cell receptor beta chains listed next were all sequenced from one sample in a study of Graves' ophthalmopathy and Graves' hyperthyroidism. Beta-chain TCR CDR3 regions were amplified from RNA transcripts. HTBI primers were used in a first-round RT-PCR, which preceded a second-round multiplex PCR. TCRdb reprocessed the multiplex PCR reads via MiXCR and lists one record per CDR3 protein. The table has a few hundred thousand distinct CDR3 sequences, roughly 15% seen once. The sequenced material came from peripheral blood. These receptors were taken from a young woman with stable Graves' hyperthyroidism.

This clonotype was seen many times. V and J are TRBV19 and TRBJ2-5; either TRBD1 or TRBD2 may supply D (5 bases each). This CDR3 is built from 13 residues. CDR1 LNHDA and CDR2 SQIVND come from the germline V gene (reference sequence). Trimming stripped 10 bases from V and 3 bases from J, with 15 bases between. The CDR3 nucleotides read TGTGCCACACACGAGAGGGGCGAAGAGACCCAGTACTTC. This translates into CATHERGEETQYF.

This clonotype was recorded many times. The rearrangement links TRBV7-9 to TRBJ2-5, with D possibly being TRBD2 (5 bases). V lost 1 base, J lost 5 bases, and 14 bases lay in between. Per the germline V gene, CDR1 is SEHNR and CDR2 is FQNEAQ (reference sequence). The CDR3 consists of 15 residues. CDR3 region: CASSLVRGRGETQYF. The CDR3 region has the DNA TGTGCCAGCAGCTTAGTGAGAGGAAGAGGGGAGACCCAGTACTTC.

The gene calls are TRBV11-1 and TRBJ2-5, with 8 bases matching TRBD1. The CDR3 has 17 amino acids. From germline, CDR1 is SGHAT and CDR2 FQDESV (reference sequence). The ends lost 5 bases at V and 5 bases at J; junction bases unmatched: 16. As DNA, the CDR3 is TGTGCCAGCAGCCCAGGCCGGGACAGGACCCGGGGGGAGACCCAGTACTTC. It yields the protein CASSPGRDRTRGETQYF.

The V call is TRBV11-2, the J call TRBJ1-3; no reliable D call. V lost 0 bases to trimming and J lost 2 bases, with 5 bases between them. The CDR3 totals 14 residues. Germline assignment: CDR1 SGHAT and CDR2 FQNNGV. The CDR3 DNA follows: TGTGCCAGCAGCTTAGACAACACTGGAAACACCATATATTTT. This gives the protein CASSLDNTGNTIYF.

This clonotype has at least ten counts. V is TRBV7-9 and J is TRBJ1-6; D is possibly TRBD1 (6 bases). The V end lost 4 bases, the J end lost 9 bases, and 22 bases lay between the germline ends. Germline-derived CDR1 and CDR2 are SEHNR and FQNEAQ (reference sequence). The CDR3 totals 17 residues. The CDR3 loop is CASSSHDTTGLGSPLHF. The CDR3 region has the DNA TGTGCCAGCAGCTCCCACGATACCACAGGGTTGGGTTCACCCCTCCACTTT. Based on the CDR3 plus reference TRBV7-9 and TRBJ1-6, the full variable domain is DTGVSQNPRHKITKRGQNVTFRCDPISEHNRLYWYRQTLGQGPEFLTYFQNEAQLEKSRLLSDRFSAERPKGSFSTLEIQRTEQGDSAMYLCASSSHDTTGLGSPLHFGNGTRLTVT.

This clonotype was found many times. The chain recombines TRBV6-1 with TRBJ1-5; 7 nucleotides agree with TRBD1. The ends lost 5 bases at V and 6 bases at J; junction bases unmatched: 13. The germline V gene encodes CDR1 MNHNS and CDR2 SASEGT. The CDR3 has 16 amino acids. CDR3 nucleotide sequence: TGTGCCAGCAGTCCCCCCATCGAGGGGGCGTCTCAGCCCCAGCATTTT. This codes for CASSPPIEGASQPQHF.

The V gene is TRBV27, the J gene TRBJ1-2, with TRBD1 matching over 7 bases. Per the germline V gene, CDR1 is MNHEY and CDR2 is SMNVEV (reference sequence). Germline trimming cut 4 bases from V and 5 bases from J; bases unmatched to any gene: 19. The CDR3 runs to 18 residues. The CDR3 bases are TGTGCCAGCAGTTCACTCCTCCGGGACAGTGACTTATTGTATGGCTACACCTTC. Protein: CASSSLLRDSDLLYGYTF.

This clonotype came up a few times. The chain recombines TRBV7-9 with TRBJ2-7; the match to TRBD1 covers 7 bases. Germline CDR1 and CDR2: SEHNR and FQNEAQ (reference sequence). V lost 7 bases to trimming and J lost 4 bases; unmatched junction nucleotides: 10. The length of the CDR3 is 14 residues. CDR3 in amino acids: CASNSSGQAYEQYF. In DNA, the CDR3 is TGTGCCAGCAACTCCAGTGGACAGGCGTACGAGCAGTACTTC.

This clonotype appeared many times. V is TRBV29-1 and J is TRBJ2-4; unclear D gene. This CDR3 contains 14 residues. Germline V gives CDR1 SQVTM, CDR2 ANQGSEA. CDR3 coding DNA: TGCACCCGTGTTGAGTGGGTACGCAAAAACATTCAGTACTTC. Its protein is CTRVEWVRKNIQYF.

This clonotype was seen repeatedly, ten times or more. The chain carries TRBV9 and TRBJ2-6; D is uncertain. CDR3 length equals 17 residues. V lost 0 bases to trimming and J lost 0 bases, with 10 bases between them. Germline loops: CDR1 SGDLS, CDR2 YYNGEE. The CDR3 DNA reads TGTGCCAGCAGCGTAGAACTGACGGGCTCTGGGGCCAACGTCCTGACTTTC. It translates to CASSVELTGSGANVLTF.

This clonotype was picked up many times. The V call is TRBV11-3, the J call TRBJ1-1; D not certain. CDR1 is SGHNT, CDR2 YENEEA, per germline. The CDR3 totals 15 residues. Between the trimmed V and J ends, which lost 5 bases and 5 bases, there was a span of 18 bases. CDR3 DNA sequence: TGTGCCAGCAGCGAAGCGACGGGCAGGAGGACTGAAGCTTTCTTT. Amino acids: CASSEATGRRTEAFF. Full variable domain (outside the CDR3, taken from reference TRBV11-3 and TRBJ1-1): EAGVVQSPRYKIIEKKQPVAFWCNPISGHNTLYWYLQNLGQGPELLIRYENEEAVDDSQLPKDRFSAERLKGVDSTLKIQPAELGDSAVYLCASSEATGRRTEAFFGQGTRLTVV.

In its sample, this clonotype was seen a few times. The J gene is TRBJ1-1, the V gene TRBV4-1; D might be TRBD1 (6 bases). V lost 1 base and J 0 bases, leaving 9 bases between the germline ends. Per germline, CDR1 MGHRA and CDR2 YSYEKL. The CDR3 length is 15 residues. CDR3 nucleotide sequence: TGCGCCAGCAGCCAAGCGGACAGAATGAACACTGAAGCTTTCTTT. It translates to CASSQADRMNTEAFF.

This clonotype occurred many times. The chain combines TRBV7-3 with TRBJ2-5, with 13 bases matching TRBD2. The CDR3 spans 15 residues. J lost 2 bases, V lost 5 bases, and 2 bases had no gene match. Germline CDR1 and CDR2: SGHTA and FQGTGA. The CDR3 sequence: CASSLTSGGQETQYF. CDR3 sequence (DNA): TGTGCCAGCAGCCTGACTAGCGGGGGGCAAGAGACCCAGTACTTC.

This clonotype has more than one count but fewer than ten. This chain uses TRBV12-3 or TRBV12-4 with TRBJ1-5; TRBD1 might be the D (5 bases). The CDR3 loop spans 15 amino acids. With 1 base removed from V and 6 bases from J, the gap between germline ends came to 13 bases. The CDR3 sequence: CASSLERGERQPQHF. The DNA for the CDR3 is TGTGCCAGCAGTTTAGAAAGGGGAGAGCGTCAGCCCCAGCATTTT.

This clonotype was counted a few times. The V and J genes are TRBV4-1 and TRBJ1-2; D gene ambiguous. V was shortened by 3 bases and J by 1 base, with 12 bases between the two germline ends. In germline, CDR1 is MGHRA, CDR2 YSYEKL. This CDR3 spans 15 amino acids. The CDR3 sequence is CASSQPTVGNYGYTF. The CDR3 coding sequence is TGCGCCAGCAGCCAGCCTACAGTGGGTAACTATGGCTACACCTTC.

This clonotype was recorded once. A much larger clonotype is one base distant, so this may be a read error. The chain carries TRBV19 and TRBJ1-5, with a tentative D call TRBD1 (5 bases). The CDR3 sequence is 12 residues long. Per germline, CDR1 LNHDA and CDR2 SQIVND (reference sequence). The CDR3 DNA reads TGTGCCACCGGGACGCCTTATCAGCCCCTGCATTTT. Its protein product is CATGTPYQPLHF.

In this sample, this clonotype turned up many times. V and J are TRBV14 and TRBJ2-2, with D tentatively TRBD1 or TRBD2 (7 bases each). Germline lookup yields CDR1 SGHDN and CDR2 FVKESK. The CDR3 has 18 amino acids. Trimming removed 3 bases at V and 1 base at J, with 18 bases between. The CDR3 nucleotides are TGTGCCAGCAGCCATGACCCCGGGGGGACAGTGAACACCGGGGAGCTGTTTTTT. Protein: CASSHDPGGTVNTGELFF. Based on the CDR3 plus reference TRBV14 and TRBJ2-2, the full variable domain is EAGVTQFPSHSVIEKGQTVTLRCDPISGHDNLYWYRRVMGKEIKFLLHFVKESKQDESGMPNNRFLAERTGGTYSTLKVQPAELEDSGVYFCASSHDPGGTVNTGELFFGEGSRLTVL.

On this clonotype itself: This sequence may be a read error, since a much larger clone differs from it by one base. The rearrangement links TRBV19 to TRBJ2-7, with D uncertain. Germline V gene data show CDR1 as LNHDA and CDR2 as SQIVND (reference sequence). The CDR3 runs to 13 residues. The CDR3 loop is CASSQADSYEPYF. CDR3 in DNA: TGTGCCAGTAGTCAGGCAGATTCCTACGAGCCGTACTTC.

This clonotype occurred many times. The chain recombines TRBV7-3 with TRBJ2-5; 7 bases line up with TRBD1. There are 13 residues in the CDR3. V dropped 5 bases and J dropped 5; count of bases not matched to a gene: 5. Germline lookup yields CDR1 SGHTA and CDR2 FQGTGA. In DNA, the CDR3 is TGTGCCAGCAGCCCCAGGGGGTTGGAGACCCAGTACTTC. It codes for CASSPRGLETQYF.

Ten or more counts support this clonotype. V gene TRBV20-1 combines with J gene TRBJ2-5; tentatively, D is TRBD1 (6 bases). This CDR3 is built from 15 residues. V dropped 1 base and J dropped 5 bases, with 17 bases sitting between them. Germline CDR1 is DFQATT and CDR2 is SNEGSKA (reference sequence). DNA for the CDR3: TGCAGTGCTAGAGCTACGGGACACCCCAGGGAGACCCAGTACTTC. Translating gives CSARATGHPRETQYF.

This sequence joins TRBV29-1 and TRBJ1-1, with D possibly being TRBD1 (6 bases). V was clipped by 4 bases and J by 0 bases, with 15 bases between them. The CDR3 totals 15 residues. The germline V gene encodes CDR1 SQVTM and CDR2 ANQGSEA. The DNA for the CDR3 is TGCAGCGTTGGGGGACGGCGGACAGTGAACACTGAAGCTTTCTTT. Protein: CSVGGRRTVNTEAFF.

This clonotype was seen many times. A read error may produce the germline difference seen at one junction end. V gene TRBV11-2 combines with J gene TRBJ1-1, with D perhaps TRBD1 (5 bases). Germline V gene lookup returns CDR1 SGHAT and CDR2 FQNNGV. This CDR3 is built from 13 residues. The CDR3 nucleotides are TGTGCCAGCAGCTTAGACCCGGGACGGATAATTATGTTT. Protein: CASSLDPGRIIMF.

The chain uses TRBV29-1 and TRBJ2-7; 7 bases agree with TRBD2. The CDR3 extends over 13 amino acids. The germline V gene has CDR1 SQVTM and CDR2 ANQGSEA. Trimming at V came to 7 bases and at J to 4 bases, leaving 10 bases not matched to a gene. For the CDR3, the DNA is TGCAGCGGTAAACTCCGGGGGGAGTACGAGCAGTACTTC. Amino acids: CSGKLRGEYEQYF.

In this sample, this clonotype turned up many times. This chain links TRBV20-1 with TRBJ2-7, with 9 bases aligning to TRBD1. Germline V gene sequence: CDR1 DFQATT, CDR2 SNEGSKA (reference sequence). The CDR3 is 14 residues long. With 0 bases clipped from V and 1 base from J, the junction kept 1 base outside the gene matches. CDR3 nucleotide sequence: TGCAGTGCTAGAGATGGGACAGGGTCCTACGAGCAGTACTTC. Amino acids: CSARDGTGSYEQYF.

V is TRBV12-3 or TRBV12-4 and J is TRBJ1-3; D remains ambiguous. The V end lost 5 bases, the J end lost 2 bases, and 10 bases lay between the germline ends. The CDR3 has 14 residues. The CDR3 DNA sequence: TGTGCCAGCAGTCCGACATCGGCTGGAAACACCATATATTTT. This translates into CASSPTSAGNTIYF.

This clonotype was recorded many times. This rearrangement joins TRBV7-3 to TRBJ1-1; D is unclear. This CDR3 is built from 14 residues. CDR1 is SGHTA, CDR2 FQGTGA, per germline. V was trimmed by 0 bases and J by 1 base, leaving 6 bases between them. CDR3: CASSLTSENTEAFF. The CDR3 DNA reads TGTGCCAGCAGCTTAACGTCGGAGAACACTGAAGCTTTCTTT.

This clonotype was detected only a few times. This sequence joins TRBV5-1 and TRBJ2-3, with 7 nucleotides matching TRBD2. Germline CDR1 SGHRS, CDR2 YFSETQ. This CDR3 has 15 amino acids. The V gene end was trimmed by 7 bases and the J gene end by 4 bases; junction bases not matched to a gene: 12. CDR3 in amino acids: CASHAGVPVPDTQYF. The CDR3 bases are TGCGCCAGCCACGCGGGGGTACCGGTTCCAGATACGCAGTATTTT.

V and J are TRBV11-3 and TRBJ2-2; D may be TRBD2 (6 bases). V lost 5 bases, J lost 5 bases, and 15 bases lay in between. Germline lookup yields CDR1 SGHNT and CDR2 YENEEA. This CDR3 comprises 15 residues. The CDR3 here is CASSPPVGGTGELFF. DNA for the CDR3: TGTGCCAGCAGCCCCCCCGTGGGGGGAACCGGGGAGCTGTTTTTT. Together with reference TRBV11-3 and TRBJ2-2, the CDR3 gives the full variable domain: EAGVVQSPRYKIIEKKQPVAFWCNPISGHNTLYWYLQNLGQGPELLIRYENEEAVDDSQLPKDRFSAERLKGVDSTLKIQPAELGDSAVYLCASSPPVGGTGELFFGEGSRLTVL.

This clonotype was found many times. The V and J genes are TRBV3-1 and TRBJ1-1, with TRBD1 as a possible D gene (6 bases). The CDR3 is 16 residues long. The V and J ends lost 0 bases and 2 bases respectively, with 13 bases between them. Germline V CDR1 and CDR2: LGHDT, YNNKEL (reference sequence). This CDR3 reads CASSQEDSNLNTEAFF. The CDR3 DNA sequence: TGTGCCAGCAGCCAAGAGGACAGCAACTTAAACACTGAAGCTTTCTTT. The entire variable domain, with the rest obtained from reference TRBV3-1 and TRBJ1-1, is as follows: DTAVSQTPKYLVTQMGNDKSIKCEQNLGHDTMYWYKQDSKKFLKIMFSYNNKELIINETVPNRFSPKSPDKAHLNLHINSLELGDSAVYFCASSQEDSNLNTEAFFGQGTRLTVV.

This clonotype has ten or more counts. This chain joins TRBV6-1 and TRBJ1-5; weak D call: TRBD1 (6 bases). Germline values: CDR1 MNHNS, CDR2 SASEGT. The CDR3 consists of 15 residues. Trimming removed 6 bases from V and 6 bases from J, with 18 bases in between. CDR3 in amino acids: CASRPNQGRGQPQHF. CDR3 sequence (DNA): TGTGCCAGCAGACCTAACCAGGGGAGGGGTCAGCCCCAGCATTTT.